What follows are 8 T cell receptor beta chains derived from one specimen sequenced in a study of blood T cell repertoires in COVID-19. Assay: immunoSEQ multiplex PCR; the TCRdb copy retains only in-frame clones and omits some. There are about 220,000 clones in the sample; 70% to 90% occur only once, and over 3% lies in the top ten. The specimen sequenced was PBMCs or T cells enriched from blood (not recorded which). All receptors come from a woman in her thirties or forties with acute COVID-19.

This clone occurred a few times. The chain uses TRBV5-5 and TRBJ1-1, with D possibly TRBD1 on 5 matching bases. V gave up 5 bases and J gave up 5 bases, with 10 bases separating them. Germline V lookup: CDR1 SGHKS, CDR2 YYEKEE (reference sequence). The CDR3 runs to 12 residues. The CDR3 nucleotides read TGTGCCAGCAGTAGAAGGGGTACTGAAGCTTTCTTT. Protein: CASSRRGTEAFF.

The chain is built from TRBV27 and TRBJ1-1; D gene unclear. Trimming cost V 5 bases and J 6 bases, with 19 bases left between them. CDR1 and CDR2 from the germline V gene are MNHEY and SMNVEV (reference sequence). This CDR3 has 15 amino acids. CDR3 coding DNA: TGTGCCAGCAGTAAGGAGGGCATGGTTAGCGCTGAAGCTTTCTTT. It specifies CASSKEGMVSAEAFF.

The chain recombines TRBV4-1 with TRBJ1-5; D remains ambiguous. CDR3 length: 15 amino acids. V was trimmed by 4 bases and J by 3 bases, leaving 13 bases between them. CDR1 and CDR2 from the germline V gene are MGHRA and YSYEKL. The CDR3 DNA follows: TGCGCCAGCAGCCTTGGCACGCTGAACAATCAGCCCCAGCATTTT. This sequence encodes CASSLGTLNNQPQHF.

The J gene is TRBJ1-1, the V gene TRBV30, with D possibly matching TRBD1 (5 bases). Trimming shortened V by 0 bases and J by 1 base, and 6 bases separated the two germline ends. The CDR3 is 13 residues long. Germline CDR1 and CDR2: GTSNPN and SVGIG (reference sequence). The CDR3 nucleotides read TGTGCCTGGAGTGTAGACAGGAACACTGAAGCTTTCTTT. Translating gives CAWSVDRNTEAFF.

The V gene is TRBV4-1, the J gene TRBJ1-2; D gene uncertain. Trimming pared 2 bases from V and 2 bases from J, leaving 18 bases between. This CDR3 has 17 amino acids. The germline CDR1 and CDR2 sequences are MGHRA and YSYEKL. The CDR3 region has the DNA TGCGCCAGCAGCCAAACTCCGCGGGGTTTCGGGAACTATGGCTACACCTTC. This encodes CASSQTPRGFGNYGYTF.

The rearrangement joins TRBV3-1 (or the pseudogene TRBV3-2) to TRBJ1-2, with unresolved D. The CDR3 spans 13 residues. The V gene's germline CDR1 is LGHDT and CDR2 YNNKEL (reference sequence). The V end was cut by 5 bases, the J end by 8 bases, with 15 bases between. CDR3 in DNA: TGTGCCAGCAGCTTCCGGGAGGCGGGCGGCTACACCTTC. Translated: CASSFREAGGYTF.

This chain uses TRBV27 with TRBJ1-6, with a possible D match to TRBD1 (6 bases). Germline loops: CDR1 MNHEY, CDR2 SMNVEV (reference sequence). This CDR3 spans 13 amino acids. Trimming removed 6 bases from V and 9 bases from J, with 12 bases in between. The CDR3 spells CASRAGVSSPLHF. Here the CDR3 DNA reads TGTGCCAGCAGGGCAGGGGTAAGTTCACCCCTCCACTTT.

This chain joins TRBV18 and TRBJ2-3, with TRBD1 matching 8 bases. The junction had 4 bases not matched to a gene; V was cut back by 5 bases and J by 0 bases. Germline V gene data show CDR1 as KGHSH and CDR2 as LQKENI. The CDR3 extends over 15 amino acids. CDR3 bases: TGTGCCAGCTCATCGACAGGGGTGAGCACAGATACGCAGTATTTT. Its translation: CASSSTGVSTDTQYF.